These 14 T cell receptor beta chains share one sample of origin, sequenced in a study of cytomegalovirus exposure and HLA in healthy donors (TCRdb year 2017). Libraries came from the immunoSEQ multiplex PCR assay. The multiplex PCR relied on a mix of 60 forward primers for TCR Vbeta segments and 13 reverse primers for TCR Jbeta segments. The clones in this table, taken by TCRdb from immuneACCESS, are in-frame only. Not every clone is retained; where verified, under half of the shortfall comes from an unresolved V gene, and the cause of the rest is unknown. In this sample the table shows about 170,000 clones, about 80% of which occur a single time. Clones ranked in the top ten supply about 1% of the sample. Sample: PBMCs. These receptors all stem from a woman in her forties or fifties in good health and CMV-seropositive.

V is TRBV7-6 and J is TRBJ2-5, with TRBD2 as a possible D gene (7 bases). The ends were cut back, 0 bases at V and 5 bases at J, with 13 bases in the middle. The CDR3 extends over 15 amino acids. Germline-derived CDR1 and CDR2 are SGHVS and FNYEAQ. The CDR3 reads CASSLAMGGQETQYF. The CDR3 DNA sequence: TGTGCCAGCAGCTTAGCGATGGGGGGGCAGGAGACCCAGTACTTC.

CDR3 in amino acids: CASSERGRSNQPQHF. CDR3 bases: TGTGCCAGCAGCGAAAGGGGTAGGTCCAATCAGCCCCAGCATTTT. The chain joins TRBV6-5 to TRBJ1-5; TRBD1 is a possible D gene (5 bases). Trimming took 6 bases from V and 3 from J, leaving 15 bases between them. CDR1 and CDR2 from the germline V gene are MNHEY and SVGAGI. The CDR3 covers 15 residues.

The rearrangement uses TRBV2 and TRBJ1-1, with D hard to call. Germline V gene data show CDR1 as SNHLY and CDR2 as FYNNEI. The CDR3 sequence is 14 residues long. V lost 7 bases, J lost 0 bases, and 12 bases lay in between. CDR3 bases: TGTGCCAGCATAGGTGGCAGGATGAACACTGAAGCTTTCTTT. Its protein is CASIGGRMNTEAFF.

V and J are TRBV27 and TRBJ2-7, with a weak D call TRBD1 (6 bases). V gave up 4 bases and J gave up 6 bases, with 19 bases separating them. CDR3 length equals 15 residues. Germline CDR1 MNHEY, CDR2 SMNVEV (reference sequence). As DNA, the CDR3 is TGTGCCAGCAGTTGGACGGGACACTTTAACTGCGAGCAGTACTTC. Its translation is CASSWTGHFNCEQYF.

V is TRBV4-1 and J is TRBJ1-6; TRBD1 agrees at 11 bases. The CDR3 extends over 16 amino acids. Trimming took 2 bases from V and 7 from J; bases not matched to a gene: 4. The germline V gene encodes CDR1 MGHRA and CDR2 YSYEKL. The CDR3 DNA is TGCGCCAGCAGCCAACCGGGGACAGGGGGGAATTCACCCCTCCACTTT. As protein: CASSQPGTGGNSPLHF.

This rearrangement joins TRBV5-8 to TRBJ2-1, with TRBD2 matching over 9 bases. Germline V gene lookup returns CDR1 SGHTS and CDR2 YDEGEE. The CDR3 contains 18 residues. V trimming: 4 bases; J trimming: 0 bases; junction bases outside the gene matches: 11. The CDR3 nucleotides read TGTGCCAGCAGCCGAGCCCCACTAGCGGGCCCCTCCTACAATGAGCAGTTCTTC. Amino acids: CASSRAPLAGPSYNEQFF.

This clone came up a few times. The chain joins TRBV28 to TRBJ2-7, with D hard to call. The CDR3 sequence is 17 residues long. V lost 6 bases to trimming and J lost 5 bases, with 26 bases between them. Per germline, CDR1 MDHEN and CDR2 SYDVKM. The CDR3, as DNA: TGTGCCAGCAGACCCCCAACCCCCATCGACTCGGCTGACGAGCAGTACTTC. This codes for CASRPPTPIDSADEQYF.

The CDR3 region is CASSPWGTATMGETQYF. CDR3 nucleotides: TGCGCCAGCAGCCCATGGGGGACAGCCACCATGGGGGAGACCCAGTACTTC. The genes are TRBV5-1 and TRBJ2-5; 7 bases map to TRBD1. Germline V CDR1 and CDR2: SGHRS, YFSETQ. The V segment lost 4 bases and the J segment 5 bases; nucleotides outside the gene matches: 17. This CDR3 comprises 17 residues.

The V gene is TRBV5-4, the J gene TRBJ1-2; 8 nucleotides line up with TRBD1. The CDR3 spans 14 residues. The V gene end was trimmed by 4 bases and the J gene end by 4 bases; junction bases not matched to a gene: 6. From germline, CDR1 is SGHNT and CDR2 YYREEE (reference sequence). The CDR3 DNA is TGTGCCAGCAGCACGGACAGGGCGGTCTATGGCTACACCTTC. This translates into CASSTDRAVYGYTF.

On this clone itself: A read error may account for a junction end that differs from germline. The rearrangement links TRBV2 to TRBJ2-7, with TRBD1 identical over 11 bases. CDR1 is SNHLY, CDR2 FYNNEI, per germline. This CDR3 spans 14 amino acids. As DNA, the CDR3 is TGTGCTATTAGTAGGGACAGGGGGTTGTACGGGCAGTACTTC. Protein: CAISRDRGLYGQYF.

The chain has TRBV6-5 and TRBJ2-3; TRBD2 might be the D (6 bases). This CDR3 comprises 15 residues. Trimming removed 2 bases at V and 0 bases at J, with 9 bases between. Germline CDR1 is MNHEY and CDR2 is SVGAGI. CDR3 region: CASSYGRPSTDTQYF. DNA of the CDR3: TGTGCCAGCAGTTACGGGAGGCCCAGCACAGATACGCAGTATTTT.

The chain employs TRBV27 and TRBJ1-1, with 7 nucleotides matching TRBD1. After removal of 2 bases from V and 0 bases from J, the junction contained 12 bases not matched to a gene. Germline lookup yields CDR1 MNHEY and CDR2 SMNVEV (reference sequence). The CDR3 runs to 18 residues. This CDR3 is CASSLPITRDRMNTEAFF. DNA of the CDR3: TGTGCCAGCAGTTTACCAATTACCCGGGACAGAATGAACACTGAAGCTTTCTTT.

The chain links TRBV4-1 to TRBJ2-3; 11 bases fit TRBD2. Per germline, CDR1 MGHRA and CDR2 YSYEKL. The CDR3 sequence is 18 residues long. The trim removed 1 base at V and 4 bases at J, leaving 10 bases unmatched. This CDR3 is CASSQVRVLAGASDTQYF. CDR3 in DNA: TGCGCCAGCAGCCAAGTCCGAGTACTAGCGGGAGCATCAGATACGCAGTATTTT.

The rearrangement links TRBV6-6 to TRBJ2-3; D remains ambiguous. V was clipped by 6 bases and J by 0 bases, with 7 bases between them. CDR1 MNHNY and CDR2 SVGAGI come from the germline V gene (reference sequence). The CDR3 is 13 residues long. The chain's CDR3 is CASRDTSTDTQYF. The CDR3, as DNA: TGTGCCAGCAGAGATACTAGCACAGATACGCAGTATTTT.